This is a list of T cell receptor beta chains from one sample in a study of identical twins. TCRdb reprocessed the 5' RACE reads via MiXCR and lists one record per CDR3 protein. Among hundreds of thousands of distinct CDR3 sequences listed, about 8.3% were seen once. These sequences were also reported in another study, on yellow fever vaccine responses in identical twins.

The material sequenced was memory (CD45RO+) T cells sorted from blood. The source is a young woman in good health. Both conserved end residues are part of each CDR3. D genes are given only for firm matches. A clone size is listed for some rows: how often the clone was seen (once, few, many), or a class if it is expanded.

j_gene: TRBJ2-1; d_gene: -; abundance: many; v_gene: TRBV20-1; CDR3aa: CSARDFALGGEQFF; CDR3nt: TGCAGTGCTAGAGATTTCGCCCTCGGCGGGGAGCAGTTCTTC
j_gene: TRBJ1-5; d_gene: -; abundance: many; v_gene: TRBV6-5; CDR3aa: CASSYTGREPQHF; CDR3nt: TGTGCCAGCAGCTATACAGGGAGGGAGCCCCAGCATTTT
j_gene: TRBJ2-5; d_gene: -; abundance: many; v_gene: TRBV29-1; CDR3aa: CSVEDLPRILETQYF; CDR3nt: TGCAGCGTTGAAGATCTACCGAGGATATTAGAGACCCAGTACTTC
j_gene: TRBJ2-2; d_gene: TRBD2; abundance: many; v_gene: TRBV27; CDR3aa: CASSSGTKNTGELFF; CDR3nt: TGTGCCAGCAGCTCCGGGACTAAGAACACCGGGGAGCTGTTTTTT
j_gene: TRBJ2-3; d_gene: TRBD1; abundance: few; v_gene: TRBV28; CDR3aa: CASSLDRVTDTQYF; CDR3nt: TGTGCCAGCAGTTTGGACAGGGTCACAGATACGCAGTATTTT
j_gene: TRBJ2-7; d_gene: TRBD1; abundance: many; v_gene: TRBV3-1; CDR3aa: CASSQGQKTGGGTYEQYF; CDR3nt: TGTGCCAGCAGCCAAGGTCAGAAGACAGGGGGTGGGACCTACGAGCAGTACTTC
j_gene: TRBJ1-2; d_gene: -; abundance: few; v_gene: TRBV6-2/TRBV6-3; CDR3aa: CASSTRTYGYTF; CDR3nt: TGTGCCAGCAGCACACGGACCTATGGCTACACCTTC
j_gene: TRBJ2-1; d_gene: TRBD2; abundance: few; v_gene: TRBV11-2; CDR3aa: CASSPRTSGGEQFF; CDR3nt: TGTGCCAGCAGCCCAAGGACTAGCGGGGGTGAGCAGTTCTTC
j_gene: TRBJ2-5; d_gene: TRBD1; abundance: many; v_gene: TRBV10-3; CDR3aa: CAISVSGTGQETQYF; CDR3nt: TGTGCCATCAGTGTCTCCGGGACAGGGCAAGAGACCCAGTACTTC
j_gene: TRBJ2-7; d_gene: TRBD2; abundance: few; v_gene: TRBV27; CDR3aa: CASSLPGASGTIEQYF; CDR3nt: TGTGCCAGCAGCCTTCCGGGGGCTAGCGGGACTATCGAGCAGTACTTC
j_gene: TRBJ2-7; d_gene: -; abundance: many; v_gene: TRBV28; CDR3aa: CASSFSRAPYEQYF; CDR3nt: TGTGCCAGCAGTTTTTCCAGGGCCCCCTACGAGCAGTACTTC
j_gene: TRBJ2-7; d_gene: -; abundance: -; v_gene: TRBV20-1; CDR3aa: CSAERGAASSYEQYF; CDR3nt: TGCAGTGCCGAACGGGGGGCGGCCAGCTCCTACGAGCAGTACTTC
j_gene: TRBJ2-7; d_gene: TRBD1; abundance: many; v_gene: TRBV5-1; CDR3aa: CASSSGTGNEQYF; CDR3nt: TGCGCCAGCAGCTCGGGGACAGGGAACGAGCAGTACTTC
j_gene: TRBJ2-3; d_gene: -; abundance: many; v_gene: TRBV7-8; CDR3aa: CASSLVAFGTDTQYF; CDR3nt: TGTGCCAGCAGCTTAGTGGCCTTTGGGACAGATACGCAGTATTTT
j_gene: TRBJ1-2; d_gene: -; abundance: few; v_gene: TRBV5-1; CDR3aa: CASNLGVSNYGYTF; CDR3nt: TGCGCCAGCAACTTGGGGGTTTCGAACTATGGCTACACCTTC
j_gene: TRBJ1-1; d_gene: -; abundance: -; v_gene: TRBV9; CDR3aa: CASSVGGRGMNTEAFF; CDR3nt: TGTGCCAGCAGCGTAGGAGGAAGGGGGATGAACACTGAAGCTTTCTTT
j_gene: TRBJ1-1; d_gene: -; abundance: many; v_gene: TRBV4-1; CDR3aa: CASRSGTLNTEAFF; CDR3nt: TGCGCCAGCAGGTCCGGGACATTGAACACTGAAGCTTTCTTT
j_gene: TRBJ2-5; d_gene: -; abundance: many; v_gene: TRBV15; CDR3aa: CATSRERRAETQYF; CDR3nt: TGTGCCACCAGCAGAGAACGGAGGGCGGAGACCCAGTACTTC
j_gene: TRBJ2-1; d_gene: -; abundance: -; v_gene: TRBV14; CDR3aa: CASSLGQKINEQFF; CDR3nt: TGTGCCAGCAGTTTGGGGCAGAAGATCAATGAGCAGTTCTTC
j_gene: TRBJ2-4; d_gene: -; abundance: many; v_gene: TRBV18; CDR3aa: CASSPPSRDENIQYF; CDR3nt: TGTGCCAGCTCACCACCGTCCAGGGACGAGAACATTCAGTACTTC
j_gene: TRBJ1-2; d_gene: -; abundance: few; v_gene: TRBV2; CDR3aa: CASSEESVPIYGYTF; CDR3nt: TGTGCCAGCAGTGAAGAAAGCGTCCCCATCTATGGCTACACCTTC
j_gene: TRBJ1-2; d_gene: TRBD1; abundance: -; v_gene: TRBV18; CDR3aa: CASSRGTEQYGYTF; CDR3nt: TGTGCCAGCTCACGAGGGACAGAGCAGTATGGCTACACCTTC
j_gene: TRBJ1-1; d_gene: -; abundance: few; v_gene: TRBV10-3; CDR3aa: CAITTGSDTEAFF; CDR3nt: TGTGCCATCACGACAGGATCGGACACTGAAGCTTTCTTT
j_gene: TRBJ2-5; d_gene: -; abundance: few; v_gene: TRBV15; CDR3aa: CATSRGEETQYF; CDR3nt: TGTGCCACCAGCAGGGGGGAAGAGACCCAGTACTTC
j_gene: TRBJ1-5; d_gene: TRBD1; abundance: few; v_gene: TRBV3-1; CDR3aa: CASSPGQENQPQHF; CDR3nt: TGTGCCAGCAGCCCGGGACAGGAAAATCAGCCCCAGCATTTT
j_gene: TRBJ2-1; d_gene: -; abundance: few; v_gene: TRBV6-5; CDR3aa: CASSYSRGGVNNEQFF; CDR3nt: TGTGCCAGCAGTTACTCGCGTGGCGGGGTAAACAATGAGCAGTTCTTC
j_gene: TRBJ1-2; d_gene: -; abundance: many; v_gene: TRBV3-1; CDR3aa: CASSQSDPGNYGYTF; CDR3nt: TGTGCCAGCAGCCAATCGGATCCGGGAAACTATGGCTACACCTTC
j_gene: TRBJ1-1; d_gene: -; abundance: few; v_gene: TRBV6-5; CDR3aa: CASSTNRAAFF; CDR3nt: TGTGCCAGCAGTACCAACAGGGCGGCTTTCTTT
j_gene: TRBJ2-3; d_gene: -; abundance: -; v_gene: TRBV19; CDR3aa: CASRQLLSSTDTQYF; CDR3nt: TGTGCCAGTAGGCAATTGCTATCTAGCACAGATACGCAGTATTTT
j_gene: TRBJ1-3; d_gene: TRBD1; abundance: many; v_gene: TRBV12-3/TRBV12-4; CDR3aa: CASLPRDRGRDGNTIYF; CDR3nt: TGTGCCAGCCTTCCTCGGGACAGGGGGCGAGATGGAAACACCATATATTTT
j_gene: TRBJ1-3; d_gene: -; abundance: few; v_gene: TRBV20-1; CDR3aa: CSARALDGNSGNTIYF; CDR3nt: TGCAGTGCTAGAGCCTTGGACGGGAACTCTGGAAACACCATATATTTT
j_gene: TRBJ1-1; d_gene: -; abundance: few; v_gene: TRBV5-1; CDR3aa: CASSLDPQGRSEAFF; CDR3nt: TGCGCCAGCAGCTTGGATCCCCAGGGTCGGTCTGAAGCTTTCTTT
j_gene: TRBJ1-6; d_gene: -; abundance: many; v_gene: TRBV3-1; CDR3aa: CASSQQQNERSPLHF; CDR3nt: TGTGCCAGCAGCCAACAGCAGAACGAGCGTTCACCCCTCCACTTT
j_gene: TRBJ2-5; d_gene: TRBD1; abundance: many; v_gene: TRBV3-1; CDR3aa: CASSQDHGTGQETQYF; CDR3nt: TGTGCCAGCAGCCAAGATCATGGGACAGGGCAAGAGACCCAGTACTTC
j_gene: TRBJ2-2; d_gene: -; abundance: many; v_gene: TRBV5-1; CDR3aa: CASSRDGDTGELFF; CDR3nt: TGCGCCAGCAGCCGGGACGGTGACACCGGGGAGCTGTTTTTT
j_gene: TRBJ1-1; d_gene: -; abundance: many; v_gene: TRBV12-3/TRBV12-4; CDR3aa: CASRADFTTEAFF; CDR3nt: TGTGCCAGCAGGGCGGACTTTACCACTGAAGCTTTCTTT
j_gene: TRBJ2-5; d_gene: -; abundance: many; v_gene: TRBV5-1; CDR3aa: CASSPQQVQETQYF; CDR3nt: TGCGCCAGCAGCCCTCAGCAAGTCCAAGAGACCCAGTACTTC
j_gene: TRBJ2-3; d_gene: -; abundance: -; v_gene: TRBV12-3/TRBV12-4; CDR3aa: CASRLGSTDTQYF; CDR3nt: TGTGCCAGCAGGCTCGGTAGCACAGATACGCAGTATTTT
j_gene: TRBJ1-3; d_gene: -; abundance: -; v_gene: TRBV29-1; CDR3aa: CSVDWPVSQGNTIYF; CDR3nt: TGCAGCGTTGATTGGCCGGTCTCCCAGGGTAACACCATATATTTT
j_gene: TRBJ2-7; d_gene: -; abundance: -; v_gene: TRBV20-1; CDR3aa: CSARDPRGTGEQYF; CDR3nt: TGCAGTGCTAGAGATCCGAGGGGGACGGGCGAGCAGTACTTC
j_gene: TRBJ2-6; d_gene: -; abundance: few; v_gene: TRBV7-8; CDR3aa: CASPRDGPSGANVLTF; CDR3nt: TGTGCCAGCCCCCGGGACGGTCCCTCTGGGGCCAACGTCCTGACTTTC
j_gene: TRBJ1-2; d_gene: -; abundance: few; v_gene: TRBV3-1; CDR3aa: CASSQMAANYGYTF; CDR3nt: TGTGCCAGCAGCCAAATGGCCGCTAACTATGGCTACACCTTC
j_gene: TRBJ2-3; d_gene: TRBD1; abundance: -; v_gene: TRBV5-6; CDR3aa: CASSLRGGQGTDTQYF; CDR3nt: TGTGCCAGCAGCTTGAGGGGTGGACAGGGCACAGATACGCAGTATTTT
j_gene: TRBJ2-3; d_gene: TRBD1; abundance: many; v_gene: TRBV28; CDR3aa: CASSTSGTGPDTQYF; CDR3nt: TGTGCCAGCAGTACCTCCGGGACAGGGCCAGATACGCAGTATTTT
j_gene: TRBJ1-6; d_gene: -; abundance: many; v_gene: TRBV6-2/TRBV6-3; CDR3aa: CASSWGDRGTPLHF; CDR3nt: TGTGCCAGCAGTTGGGGGGACCGGGGGACACCCCTCCACTTT
j_gene: TRBJ2-6; d_gene: TRBD1; abundance: many; v_gene: TRBV3-1; CDR3aa: CASSPRQGRANVLTF; CDR3nt: TGTGCCAGCAGCCCCCGACAGGGGCGGGCCAACGTCCTGACTTTC
j_gene: TRBJ1-2; d_gene: -; abundance: few; v_gene: TRBV24-1; CDR3aa: CATSDGGEYGYTF; CDR3nt: TGTGCCACCAGTGATGGGGGAGAATATGGCTACACCTTC
j_gene: TRBJ2-3; d_gene: TRBD1; abundance: -; v_gene: TRBV6-1; CDR3aa: CASRDRGRDTQYF; CDR3nt: TGTGCCAGCAGAGACAGGGGGCGGGATACGCAGTATTTT
j_gene: TRBJ2-5; d_gene: TRBD2; abundance: -; v_gene: TRBV7-8; CDR3aa: CASSMDRGGGETQYF; CDR3nt: TGTGCCAGCAGCATGGACCGGGGGGGTGGGGAGACCCAGTACTTC
j_gene: TRBJ2-2; d_gene: -; abundance: -; v_gene: TRBV6-6; CDR3aa: CASLTLNTGELFF; CDR3nt: TGTGCCAGCCTAACATTGAACACCGGGGAGCTGTTTTTT
j_gene: TRBJ2-2; d_gene: -; abundance: -; v_gene: TRBV20-1; CDR3aa: CSARDLWAGELFF; CDR3nt: TGCAGTGCTAGAGATCTCTGGGCCGGGGAGCTGTTTTTT
j_gene: TRBJ2-5; d_gene: -; abundance: -; v_gene: TRBV5-4; CDR3aa: CASSPTADQETQYF; CDR3nt: TGTGCCAGCAGCCCTACAGCAGACCAAGAGACCCAGTACTTC
j_gene: TRBJ2-2; d_gene: -; abundance: few; v_gene: TRBV19; CDR3aa: CASSKAQTGELFF; CDR3nt: TGTGCCAGTAGTAAGGCCCAAACCGGGGAGCTGTTTTTT
j_gene: TRBJ2-5; d_gene: -; abundance: -; v_gene: TRBV20-1; CDR3aa: CSARVYLRGSLQETQYF; CDR3nt: TGCAGTGCTAGAGTTTATCTCAGGGGCTCCCTCCAAGAGACCCAGTACTTC
j_gene: TRBJ1-2; d_gene: TRBD1; abundance: -; v_gene: TRBV28; CDR3aa: CASGGGQGRYGYTF; CDR3nt: TGTGCCAGTGGAGGTGGACAGGGGAGGTATGGCTACACCTTC
j_gene: TRBJ2-2; d_gene: TRBD2; abundance: -; v_gene: TRBV9; CDR3aa: CANSVASGGTTGELFF; CDR3nt: TGTGCCAACAGCGTAGCTAGCGGGGGCACCACCGGGGAGCTGTTTTTT
j_gene: TRBJ1-2; d_gene: TRBD1; abundance: many; v_gene: TRBV12-3/TRBV12-4; CDR3aa: CASSLGTGTGGNYGYTF; CDR3nt: TGTGCCAGCAGTTTAGGGACCGGGACAGGGGGTAACTATGGCTACACCTTC
j_gene: TRBJ2-1; d_gene: TRBD1; abundance: -; v_gene: TRBV18; CDR3aa: CASSQGECYRGSGEQFF; CDR3nt: TGTGCCAGCTCACAAGGAGAGTGTTACAGGGGATCCGGTGAGCAGTTCTTC
j_gene: TRBJ2-5; d_gene: -; abundance: many; v_gene: TRBV24-1; CDR3aa: CATSDSLWETQYF; CDR3nt: TGTGCCACCAGTGATTCCCTCTGGGAGACCCAGTACTTC
j_gene: TRBJ1-1; d_gene: -; abundance: many; v_gene: TRBV12-3/TRBV12-4; CDR3aa: CASSFGQNTEAFF; CDR3nt: TGTGCCAGCAGTTTTGGGCAGAACACTGAAGCTTTCTTT